Each of the 22 T cell receptor beta chains below was sequenced from the same sample in a study of cytomegalovirus exposure and HLA in healthy donors. Clones were sequenced by immunoSEQ multiplex PCR, and TCRdb holds only the in-frame ones, with some missing. Of roughly 80,000 clones detected, approximately 93% appear once; the ten largest clones hold more than 3%. Sequencing input: PBMCs. Receptors originate from a woman aged 18-29 years in good health and CMV-seropositive.

The genes are TRBV11-3 and TRBJ2-1, with D possibly being TRBD2 (6 bases). Germline CDR1 reads SGHNT; CDR2 reads YENEEA. Trimming stripped 2 bases from V and 6 bases from J, with 17 bases between. This CDR3 contains 16 residues. CDR3 nucleotide sequence: TGTGCCAGCAGCTTAATCCGGAGGGGCCGGAGCAATGAGCAGTTCTTC. Its translation: CASSLIRRGRSNEQFF.

The chain links TRBV27 to TRBJ1-2, with D maybe TRBD1 (6 bases). The CDR3 has 14 residues. Germline assignment: CDR1 MNHEY and CDR2 SMNVEV (reference sequence). V shed 4 bases and J shed 1 base, with 10 bases lying between them. The CDR3 here is CASSSRGFNYGYTF. CDR3 nucleotide sequence: TGTGCCAGCAGTTCCAGGGGATTTAACTATGGCTACACCTTC.

CDR3 DNA: TGTGCCAGCGGAAGGACAGCAAAGAACACTGAAGCTTTCTTT. Encoded protein: CASGRTAKNTEAFF. This chain links TRBV28 with TRBJ1-1, with D possibly TRBD1 on 6 matching bases. CDR1 and CDR2 (germline): MDHEN, SYDVKM. The CDR3 contains 14 residues. V was cut by 8 bases and J by 1 base, with 14 bases left in between.

The chain recombines TRBV19 with TRBJ1-5; weak D call: TRBD1 (5 bases). V lost 7 bases and J lost 3, with 10 bases in between. CDR3 length equals 13 residues. Germline V gives CDR1 LNHDA, CDR2 SQIVND (reference sequence). The CDR3 bases are TGTGCCAGTACAGGGTCGGCCAATCAGCCCCAGCATTTT. Translated: CASTGSANQPQHF.

V and J are TRBV5-4 and TRBJ1-4; TRBD1 agrees at 8 bases. V gave up 4 bases and J gave up 5 bases; unmatched junction bases: 10. The CDR3 length is 16 residues. Germline values: CDR1 SGHNT, CDR2 YYREEE (reference sequence). CDR3 amino acids: CASSPLPGQANEKLFF. In nucleotides, the CDR3 is TGTGCCAGCAGCCCCCTCCCGGGACAGGCGAATGAAAAACTGTTTTTT. The full variable domain, with the rest looked up from reference TRBV5-4 and TRBJ1-4, is ETGVTQSPTHLIKTRGQQVTLRCSSQSGHNTVSWYQQALGQGPQFIFQYYREEENGRGNFPPRFSGLQFPNYSSELNVNALELDDSALYLCASSPLPGQANEKLFFGSGTQLSVL.

The genes are TRBV6-5 and TRBJ1-6, with TRBD1 matching over 9 bases. The CDR3 spans 15 residues. The trim removed 5 bases at V and 9 bases at J, leaving 8 bases unmatched. Germline assignment: CDR1 MNHEY and CDR2 SVGAGI. The CDR3 DNA follows: TGTGCCAGCAGTCCACAGGGGGCGTTGATTTCACCCCTCCACTTT. Translation gives CASSPQGALISPLHF.

V and J are TRBV27 and TRBJ1-2; TRBD1 agrees at 8 bases. The CDR3 is 14 residues long. V shed 4 bases, J shed 0 bases, and the junction held 1 base outside the gene matches. The germline gives CDR1 MNHEY, CDR2 SMNVEV (reference sequence). DNA for the CDR3: TGTGCCAGCAGTTCGGACAGGGCTAACTATGGCTACACCTTC. Its translation is CASSSDRANYGYTF.

The table lists this clone with a count of one. The chain uses TRBV19 and TRBJ1-1, with D tentatively TRBD1 (5 bases). Germline V lookup: CDR1 LNHDA, CDR2 SQIVND (reference sequence). This CDR3 has 12 residues. The V gene lost 2 bases and the J gene lost 8 bases, with 9 bases spanning the gap. The CDR3: CASSILPGEAFF. In nucleotides, the CDR3 is TGTGCCAGTAGTATACTGCCAGGGGAAGCTTTCTTT.

V and J are TRBV29-1 and TRBJ2-7, with D possibly matching TRBD1 (5 bases). Germline values: CDR1 SQVTM, CDR2 ANQGSEA. Trimming left V 7 bases short and J 4 bases short, with 17 bases between. The CDR3 has 13 amino acids. The CDR3 DNA reads TGCAGCGCCACCTGGGGCGGCTCTTACGAGCAGTACTTC. This encodes CSATWGGSYEQYF.

The CDR3 protein is CASSPETSGGPDTGELFF. As DNA, the CDR3 is TGTGCCAGCAGTCCAGAGACTAGCGGGGGCCCCGACACCGGGGAGCTGTTTTTT. The genes are TRBV2 and TRBJ2-2, with 12 bases matching TRBD2. Germline-derived CDR1 and CDR2 are SNHLY and FYNNEI. With 5 bases clipped from V and 3 bases from J, the junction kept 10 bases outside the gene matches. This CDR3 region has 18 residues.

This clone was recorded once. The chain recombines TRBV5-1 with TRBJ2-2; 7 positions agree with TRBD1. J gave up 3 bases and V 7 bases, and 9 bases lay outside the gene matches. The germline gives CDR1 SGHRS, CDR2 YFSETQ. The CDR3 contains 15 residues. CDR3 region: CASGQAYLDTGELFF. In nucleotides, the CDR3 is TGCGCCAGCGGACAGGCGTACCTGGACACCGGGGAGCTGTTTTTT.

V usage is TRBV14 and J usage is TRBJ2-7, with a tentative D call TRBD2 (6 bases). Germline CDR1 reads SGHDN; CDR2 reads FVKESK. CDR3 length: 16 amino acids. Trimming removed 6 bases at V and 2 bases at J, with 20 bases between. CDR3 residues: CASSLYGSGRTYEQYF. CDR3 DNA: TGTGCCAGCAGTCTCTATGGAAGCGGGCGAACCTACGAGCAGTACTTC.

The chain uses TRBV5-4 and TRBJ2-2; tentative D call: TRBD2 (5 bases). The CDR3 has 13 residues. V lost 2 bases to trimming and J lost 6 bases, with 8 bases between them. CDR1 SGHNT and CDR2 YYREEE come from the germline V gene (reference sequence). CDR3 DNA: TGTGCCAGCAGCTTCGGCGGGCCCGGGGAGCTGTTTTTT. The encoded protein is CASSFGGPGELFF. The full variable domain, with the rest looked up from reference TRBV5-4 and TRBJ2-2, is ETGVTQSPTHLIKTRGQQVTLRCSSQSGHNTVSWYQQALGQGPQFIFQYYREEENGRGNFPPRFSGLQFPNYSSELNVNALELDDSALYLCASSFGGPGELFFGEGSRLTVL.

The V gene is TRBV4-3, the J gene TRBJ2-3; TRBD2 agrees at 11 bases. Germline CDR1 is LGHNA and CDR2 is YSLEER. The CDR3 spans 16 residues. Trimming removed 5 bases from V and 6 bases from J; junction bases left unmatched: 10. In nucleotides, the CDR3 is TGCGCCAGCAGCTCATTAGCGGGGGGGTTTCGGGATACGCAGTATTTT. It specifies CASSSLAGGFRDTQYF.

V usage is TRBV9 and J usage is TRBJ2-5; 8 nucleotides line up with TRBD2. With 0 bases clipped from V and 1 base from J, the junction kept 8 bases outside the gene matches. Germline assignment: CDR1 SGDLS and CDR2 YYNGEE. This CDR3 region has 17 residues. The CDR3 region is CASSVGLSGGLQETQYF. The CDR3 region has the DNA TGTGCCAGCAGCGTAGGATTAAGCGGGGGCCTCCAAGAGACCCAGTACTTC. Combining the CDR3 with reference TRBV9 and TRBJ2-5 gives the whole variable domain DSGVTQTPKHLITATGQRVTLRCSPRSGDLSVYWYQQSLDQGLQFLIQYYNGEERAKGNILERFSAQQFPDLHSELNLSSLELGDSALYFCASSVGLSGGLQETQYFGPGTRLLVL.

V gene TRBV27 combines with J gene TRBJ1-5; TRBD1 matches at 12 bases. After removal of 4 bases from V and 7 bases from J, the junction contained 5 bases not matched to a gene. This CDR3 is 15 amino acids long. CDR1 MNHEY and CDR2 SMNVEV come from the germline V gene (reference sequence). CDR3 residues: CASSSGTGGYQPQHF. CDR3 coding DNA: TGTGCCAGCAGTTCCGGGACAGGGGGCTACCAGCCCCAGCATTTT.

The chain has TRBV5-1 and TRBJ2-7, with TRBD1 matching 7 bases. The CDR3 sequence is 13 residues long. Per germline, CDR1 SGHRS and CDR2 YFSETQ. V lost 4 bases, J lost 3 bases, and 4 bases stayed unmatched. The CDR3, as DNA: TGCGCCAGCAGCCTCACAGGGGTCTACGAGCAGTACTTC. Residues: CASSLTGVYEQYF.

The CDR3 coding sequence is TGTGCCAGCAGTATGGGACAGGGAGAGAATAACTATGGCTACACCTTC. Translated: CASSMGQGENNYGYTF. This rearrangement joins TRBV2 to TRBJ1-2, with TRBD1 identical over 9 bases. V shed 5 bases, J shed 1 base, and the junction held 8 bases outside the gene matches. The CDR3 length is 16 residues. Germline CDR1 SNHLY, CDR2 FYNNEI.

The gene calls are TRBV6-5 and TRBJ2-5, with 8 bases lining up with TRBD1. Trimming at V came to 0 bases and at J to 5 bases, leaving 5 bases not matched to a gene. The CDR3 loop spans 15 amino acids. CDR1 and CDR2 from the germline V gene are MNHEY and SVGAGI. DNA for the CDR3: TGTGCCAGCAGTTACTCTGCAGGGACAGGCGAGACCCAGTACTTC. This gives the protein CASSYSAGTGETQYF.

The rearrangement uses TRBV9 and TRBJ2-2; D possibly corresponds to TRBD1 (7 bases). CDR3 length equals 15 residues. Germline-derived CDR1 and CDR2 are SGDLS and YYNGEE. Trimming took 3 bases from V and 5 from J, leaving 14 bases between them. The CDR3 DNA reads TGTGCCAGCAGCGCCCCAGGGGGAGGAACCGGGGAGCTGTTTTTT. Translated, it gives CASSAPGGGTGELFF.

The V gene is TRBV5-4, the J gene TRBJ2-1; 11 positions agree with TRBD2. The length of the CDR3 is 15 residues. Trimming removed 4 bases from V and 5 bases from J; junction bases left unmatched: 5. Looked up from germline, CDR1 is SGHNT and CDR2 is YYREEE (reference sequence). In DNA, the CDR3 is TGTGCCAGCAGCGCTGGGACTAGCGGAGACAATGAGCAGTTCTTC. It translates to CASSAGTSGDNEQFF.

The chain has TRBV6-6 and TRBJ1-1, with 7 bases fitting TRBD1. Germline CDR1 is MNHNY and CDR2 is SVGAGI (reference sequence). CDR3 length: 14 amino acids. V lost 7 bases and J lost 0; bases outside the gene matches: 5. The CDR3 DNA sequence: TGTGCCAGCACAAGGGACAGCCTGAACACTGAAGCTTTCTTT. Its translation is CASTRDSLNTEAFF.